This T cell receptor (beta chain) derives from a study of blood T cell repertoires in COVID-19. Whole-study context: Acute-phase and convalescent COVID-19 samples originated in the United States, Italy and Spain. From T cells, B-cell-depleted T cells, or PBMCs came the material, which was cDNA or gDNA.

As originally analysed: From reference gene primer amplification, estimates of nucleated cell counts were derived. Sequencing used immunoSEQ multiplex PCR; TCRdb keeps in-frame clones, though not all of them. V, J and clone size were drawn from that table, and D and trimming were deduced from the DNA. The sample carries under 100,000 clones, around 81% recorded once. Germline assignment: CDR1 MDHEN and CDR2 SYDVKM. The CDR3 consists of 16 residues. Trimming took 8 bases from V and 0 from J; bases not matched to a gene: 9. The source of this sequence is a woman in her seventies with acute or convalescent COVID-19. Sequences were obtained from peripheral blood. This chain links TRBV28 with TRBJ2-3; 9 nucleotides line up with TRBD2. The CDR3 sequence is CASGLRGGSSTDTQYF. CDR3 bases: TGTGCCAGCGGGTTGCGGGGGGGCTCTAGCACAGATACGCAGTATTTT.